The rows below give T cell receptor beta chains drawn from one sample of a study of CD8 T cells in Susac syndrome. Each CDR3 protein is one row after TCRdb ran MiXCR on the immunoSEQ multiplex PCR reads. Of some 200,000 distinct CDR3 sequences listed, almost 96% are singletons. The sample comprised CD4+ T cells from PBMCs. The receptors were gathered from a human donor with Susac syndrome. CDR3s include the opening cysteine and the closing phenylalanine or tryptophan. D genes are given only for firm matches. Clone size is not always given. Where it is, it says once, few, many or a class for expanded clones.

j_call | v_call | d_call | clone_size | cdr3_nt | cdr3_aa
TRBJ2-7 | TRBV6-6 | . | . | TGTGCCAGCAGTGGCGGGTACGAGCAGTACTTC | CASSGGYEQYF
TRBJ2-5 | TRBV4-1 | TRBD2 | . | TGCGCCAGCAGCCGGAATAGCGGGGCTGAGGAGACCCAGTACTTC | CASSRNSGAEETQYF
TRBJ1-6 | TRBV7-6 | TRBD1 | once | TGTGCCAGCAGCGCGGCGGGACAGCCGATGAATTCACCCCTCCACTTT | CASSAAGQPMNSPLHF
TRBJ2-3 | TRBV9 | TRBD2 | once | TGTGCCAGCAGCGTAGTAGGGACTAGCGGGGGAACGCAGTATTTT | CASSVVGTSGGTQYF
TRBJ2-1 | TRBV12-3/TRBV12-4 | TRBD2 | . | TGTGCCAGCACCCCCGGGGGGGTCTACAATGAGCAGTTCTTC | CASTPGGVYNEQFF
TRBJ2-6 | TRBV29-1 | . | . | TGCAGCGTCCAGGACTCTGGGGCCAACGTCCTGACTTTC | CSVQDSGANVLTF
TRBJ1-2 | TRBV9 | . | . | TGTGCCAGCAGCGTAGGGACAGTTGGCTACACCTTC | CASSVGTVGYTF
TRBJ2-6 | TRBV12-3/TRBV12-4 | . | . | TGTGCCAGCAGTTTTAAGAGGTCTGGGGCCAACGTCCTGACTTTC | CASSFKRSGANVLTF
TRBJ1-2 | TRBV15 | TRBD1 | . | TGTGCCACCAGCAGAGACCGACAGGGGGCAATGGGTGGCTACACCTTC | CATSRDRQGAMGGYTF
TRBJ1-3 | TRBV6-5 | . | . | TGTGCCAGCAGTTACTCTAGGACACGCTCTACTGGAAACACCATATATTTT | CASSYSRTRSTGNTIYF
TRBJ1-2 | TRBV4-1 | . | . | TGCGCCAGCAGCCAAGGAACAGGGAACTCTGGGTATGGCTACACCTTC | CASSQGTGNSGYGYTF
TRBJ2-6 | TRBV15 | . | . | TGTGCCATCGCCTCAGGGGGGTCTGGGGCCAACGTCCTGACTTTC | CAIASGGSGANVLTF
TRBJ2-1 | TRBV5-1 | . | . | TGCGCCAGCAGCTTAGTATTCAATGAGCAGTTCTTC | CASSLVFNEQFF
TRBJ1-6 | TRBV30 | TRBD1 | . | TGTGCCTGGAGGGTCGACAGGGTAGTCTCACCCCTCCACTTT | CAWRVDRVVSPLHF
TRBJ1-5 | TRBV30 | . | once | TGTGCCTGGAGTAAACAGGCAGCGGAGCCCCAGCATTTT | CAWSKQAAEPQHF
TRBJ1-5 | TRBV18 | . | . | TGTGCCAGCTCACCTAATTATGGGGGCAATCAGCCCCAGCATTTT | CASSPNYGGNQPQHF
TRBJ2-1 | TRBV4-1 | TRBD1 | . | TGCGCCAGCAGCCAACCGGGACAGGGGGGGTCCAATGAGCAGTTCTTC | CASSQPGQGGSNEQFF
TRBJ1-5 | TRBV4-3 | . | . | TGCGCCAGCAGCCAAGGAAGGGATACCCAGCCCCAGCATTTT | CASSQGRDTQPQHF
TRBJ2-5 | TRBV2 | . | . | TGTGCCAGCAGTAAGCCGACAAAAGAGACCCAGTACTTC | CASSKPTKETQYF
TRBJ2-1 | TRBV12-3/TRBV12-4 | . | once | TGTGCCAGCAGCCTGGTTAACAATGAGCAGTTCTTC | CASSLVNNEQFF
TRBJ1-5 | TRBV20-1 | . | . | TGCAGTGCTGGGGTCGGTCTGCCCCAGCATTTT | CSAGVGLPQHF
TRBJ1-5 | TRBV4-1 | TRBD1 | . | TGCGCCAGCAGCCAGTTCCAGGGGGCAGTAAGCAATCAGCCCCAGCATTTT | CASSQFQGAVSNQPQHF
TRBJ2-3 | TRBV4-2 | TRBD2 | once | TGTGCCAGCAGAGAAGGGACTAGCGAATTGCCAGATACGCAGTATTTT | CASREGTSELPDTQYF
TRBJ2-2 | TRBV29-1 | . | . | TGCAGCGTTGATTCCGGGTACACCGGGGAGCTGTTTTTT | CSVDSGYTGELFF
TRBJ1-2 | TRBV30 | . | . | TGTGCCTGGAGTGTACAGGTTGTCGGCTATGGCTACACCTTC | CAWSVQVVGYGYTF
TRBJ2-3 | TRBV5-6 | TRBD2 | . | TGTGCCAGCAGCGTTAGCGGGCATAGCACAGATACGCAGTATTTT | CASSVSGHSTDTQYF
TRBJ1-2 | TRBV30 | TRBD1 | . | TGTGCCTGGAGCGAGACAGGGCTCTATGGCTACACCTTC | CAWSETGLYGYTF
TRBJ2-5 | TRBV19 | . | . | TGTGCCGTGTCCCAACAGGGATTCCAAGAGACCCAGTACTTC | CAVSQQGFQETQYF
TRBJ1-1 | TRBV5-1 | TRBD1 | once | TGCGCCAGCAGCTCTAATACAGGGGTGAACACTGAAGCTTTCTTT | CASSSNTGVNTEAFF
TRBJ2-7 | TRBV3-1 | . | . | TGTGCCAGCAGCCTACAAAACGAGCAGTACTTC | CASSLQNEQYF
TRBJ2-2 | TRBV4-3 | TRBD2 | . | TGCGCCAGCAGCCGATCGTGGCTAGCGGGGGGGTTAGACACCGGGGAGCTGTTTTTT | CASSRSWLAGGLDTGELFF
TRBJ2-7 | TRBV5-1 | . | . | TGCGCCAGCGGGGAGGCCACCTCCTACGAGCAGTACTTC | CASGEATSYEQYF
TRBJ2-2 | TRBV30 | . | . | TGTGCCTGGAGTTCCCTCCACAAATCCGGGGAGCTGTTTTTT | CAWSSLHKSGELFF
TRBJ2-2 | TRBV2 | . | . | TGTGCCAGCATCGGGGCCGGGGAGCTGTTTTTT | CASIGAGELFF
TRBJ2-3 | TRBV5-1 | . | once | TGCGCCAGCAGCTTGGTGGTGAGCACAGATACGCAGTATTTT | CASSLVVSTDTQYF
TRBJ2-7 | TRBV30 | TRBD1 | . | TGTGCCTGGAGCGCGAACAGGGGCCTTCAGCAGTACTTC | CAWSANRGLQQYF
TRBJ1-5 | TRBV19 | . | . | TGTGCCAGTAGTACCCCTCAGGGCCCGGCTGGCAATCAGCCCCAGCATTTT | CASSTPQGPAGNQPQHF
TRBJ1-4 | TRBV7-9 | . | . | TGTGCCAGCAGCGTCGGAAGGGGTTATGAAAAACTGTTTTTT | CASSVGRGYEKLFF
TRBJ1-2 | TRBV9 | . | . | TGTGCCAGCAGCGAGGGGCCCAGTCAGGGAGGGTTGGATGGCTACACCTTC | CASSEGPSQGGLDGYTF
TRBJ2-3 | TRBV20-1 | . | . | TGCAGTGCTAGAGACCCCCCTGACGCGCAGTATTTT | CSARDPPDAQYF
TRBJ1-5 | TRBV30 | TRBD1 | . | TGTGCCTGGAGTGGCCCTCACAGGGGAAGCAATCAGCCCCAGCATTTT | CAWSGPHRGSNQPQHF
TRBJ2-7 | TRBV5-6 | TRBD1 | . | TGTGCCAGCAGCCCAGGGGGCAACAGAGGCGAGCAGTACTTC | CASSPGGNRGEQYF
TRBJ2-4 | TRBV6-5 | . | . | TGTGCCAGCAGCCTAACGGGATCCTCGAAGAAGTACTTC | CASSLTGSSKKYF
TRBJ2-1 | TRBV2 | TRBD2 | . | TGTGCCAGCAGTCCCTCGAATAGCGGGGGGGACGTGCAGTTCTTC | CASSPSNSGGDVQFF
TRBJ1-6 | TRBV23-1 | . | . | TGCGCCAGCAGTCATAGAGGGGGAACGGATAATTCACCCCTCCACTTT | CASSHRGGTDNSPLHF
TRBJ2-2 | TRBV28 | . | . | TGTGCCAGCTTCTTGGGGGCCGGGGCCGGGGAGCTGTTTTTT | CASFLGAGAGELFF
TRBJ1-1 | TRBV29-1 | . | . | TGCAGCGTTACACAGGGCGGGAACACTGAAGCTTTCTTT | CSVTQGGNTEAFF